The 13 T cell receptor beta chains in this list originate from one sample, sequenced in a study of T cell repertoires in cytomegalovirus infection. These TCRs' antigens remain unknown. TCRdb recomputed calls from the reads with MiXCR, one row per CDR3 protein. The sample includes 250,000 to 300,000 distinct CDR3 sequences, approximately 22% of them seen just once. The sequencing used cultured PBMCs, collected from culture after CMV antigen stimulation. Receptor source: a human donor in good health (CMV status not recorded). Some clones in this sample may be carry-over from other donors' samples.

This clonotype has more than one count but fewer than ten. The chain uses TRBV19 and TRBJ1-1, with TRBD1 matching over 7 bases. The CDR3 is 16 residues long. J lost 1 base, V lost 8 bases, and 13 bases had no gene match. Germline values: CDR1 LNHDA, CDR2 SQIVND (reference sequence). The CDR3: CASRQTPGTANTEAFF. The CDR3, as DNA: TGTGCCAGTCGACAAACACCCGGGACAGCGAACACTGAAGCTTTCTTT. Full variable domain (outside the CDR3, taken from reference TRBV19 and TRBJ1-1): DGGITQSPKYLFRKEGQNVTLSCEQNLNHDAMYWYRQDPGQGLRLIYYSQIVNDFQKGDIAEGYSVSREKKESFPLTVTSAQKNPTAFYLCASRQTPGTANTEAFFGQGTRLTVV.

The chain links TRBV7-6 to TRBJ2-1; 8 nucleotides align to TRBD2. V was clipped by 0 bases and J by 4 bases; unmatched bases: 8. Germline loops: CDR1 SGHVS, CDR2 FNYEAQ. The CDR3 sequence is 17 residues long. CDR3 sequence: CASSLAGIAGIYNEQFF. Written as DNA, the CDR3 is TGTGCCAGCAGCTTAGCCGGGATAGCGGGGATATACAATGAGCAGTTCTTC.

At least ten counts were recorded for this clonotype. The V and J genes are TRBV7-2 and TRBJ2-5, with no clear D. The germline V gene encodes CDR1 SGHTA and CDR2 FQGNSA. V shed 6 bases and J shed 4 bases, with 15 bases lying between them. The CDR3 runs to 14 residues. This chain's CDR3 is CASSINAGAETQYF. In nucleotides, the CDR3 is TGTGCCAGCAGTATAAATGCAGGCGCAGAGACCCAGTACTTC.

This clonotype showed up many times. The chain combines TRBV12-3 or TRBV12-4 with TRBJ1-6; TRBD1 matches at 7 bases. The V segment lost 6 bases and the J segment 7 bases; nucleotides outside the gene matches: 18. The CDR3 length is 18 residues. The CDR3 spells CASSGGDRWGHINSPLHF. CDR3 bases: TGTGCCAGCAGCGGAGGGGACAGATGGGGGCATATAAATTCACCCCTCCACTTT.

The rearrangement uses TRBV11-2 and TRBJ2-5; D possibly corresponds to TRBD1 (5 bases). With 0 bases removed from V and 5 bases from J, the gap between germline ends came to 13 bases. The CDR3 has 15 amino acids. CDR1 SGHAT and CDR2 FQNNGV come from the germline V gene. This CDR3 is CASSLELWGRETQYF. CDR3 bases: TGTGCCAGCAGCTTAGAGTTATGGGGCAGGGAGACCCAGTACTTC.

The chain combines TRBV7-9 with TRBJ2-5, with D possibly matching TRBD1 (6 bases). V was cut by 5 bases and J by 5 bases, with 18 bases left in between. CDR1 and CDR2 from the germline V gene are SEHNR and FQNEAQ (reference sequence). The CDR3 runs 15 residues. The CDR3 sequence: CASSLDYRETETQYF. In DNA, the CDR3 is TGTGCCAGCAGCCTAGACTACAGGGAAACGGAGACCCAGTACTTC.

This clonotype has at least ten counts. The chain carries TRBV12-3 or TRBV12-4 and TRBJ2-7, with a tentative D call TRBD2 (6 bases). V lost 5 bases and J 5 bases, leaving 16 bases between the germline ends. The CDR3 extends over 14 amino acids. The CDR3 here is CASSPTGGANEQYV. CDR3 nucleotides: TGTGCCAGCAGTCCCACCGGAGGGGCCAACGAGCAGTACGTC.

This clonotype was found many times. The chain employs TRBV15 and TRBJ2-3; 7 bases map to TRBD1. CDR1 and CDR2 from the germline V gene are LNHNV and YYDKDF (reference sequence). With 0 bases clipped from V and 3 bases from J, the junction kept 3 bases outside the gene matches. This CDR3 region has 15 residues. For the CDR3, the DNA is TGTGCCACCAGCAGAGACCGGGACAGTACAGATACGCAGTATTTT. Its translation: CATSRDRDSTDTQYF.

Many counts were recorded for this clonotype. In DNA, the CDR3 is TGTGCCAGCAGCTTAGACATCCTCTCCTACGAGCAGTACTTC. Translated, it gives CASSLDILSYEQYF. V is TRBV7-9 and J is TRBJ2-7; D call uncertain. The V end lost 1 base, the J end lost 0 bases, and 7 bases lay between the germline ends. This CDR3 is 14 amino acids long. Per the germline V gene, CDR1 is SEHNR and CDR2 is FQNEAQ (reference sequence).

The table lists this clonotype with a few counts. The chain is built from TRBV2 and TRBJ2-7; TRBD1 is a possible D gene (6 bases). Trimming cost V 6 bases and J 6 bases, with 12 bases left between them. From germline, CDR1 is SNHLY and CDR2 FYNNEI. CDR3 size: 12 residues. The CDR3 loop reads CASRQGSVEQYF. The CDR3, as DNA: TGTGCCAGCAGGCAGGGGTCGGTCGAGCAGTACTTC.

This chain joins TRBV10-3 and TRBJ2-2; possibly TRBD1 for D (5 bases). Germline V CDR1 and CDR2: ENHRY, SYGVKD. Trimming pared 8 bases from V and 5 bases from J, leaving 12 bases between. The CDR3 has 13 residues. The CDR3 loop is CAIPRQGTGELFF. CDR3 sequence (DNA): TGTGCCATCCCCAGGCAGGGTACCGGGGAGCTGTTTTTT.

J is TRBJ2-5 and V is TRBV7-9, with D tentatively TRBD1 or TRBD2 (5 bases each). From germline, CDR1 is SEHNR and CDR2 FQNEAQ (reference sequence). V was shortened by 5 bases and J by 0 bases, with 13 bases between the two germline ends. The CDR3 contains 15 residues. This chain's CDR3 is CASSPGALYQETQYF. CDR3 DNA sequence: TGTGCCAGCAGCCCCGGGGCCTTGTACCAAGAGACCCAGTACTTC.

This clonotype was observed at least ten times. This chain links TRBV24-1 with TRBJ2-1; tentatively, D is TRBD1 or TRBD2 (5 bases each). The CDR3 totals 15 residues. V lost 5 bases and J lost 4, with 14 bases in between. Looked up from germline, CDR1 is KGHDR and CDR2 is SFDVKD. The CDR3 nucleotides are TGTGCCACCAGTGGAAACGGGGCAGGGTACAATGAGCAGTTCTTC. Residues: CATSGNGAGYNEQFF.